This TCR beta chain was recovered during a study of breast tumors, draining lymph nodes, adjacent tissues. From the multiplex PCR reads, TCRdb called clonotypes with MiXCR, one entry per CDR3 protein. The sample consists of around 130,000 distinct CDR3 sequences, 32% of them appearing once. Axillary draining lymph nodes of breast cancer patients supplied the node samples. Germline CDR1 KGHSH, CDR2 LQKENI. The CDR3 loop spans 15 amino acids. Trimming stripped 3 bases from V and 4 bases from J, with 15 bases between. The source is a female donor with breast cancer. Some clones in this sample may be carry-over from other donors' samples. The chain employs TRBV18 and TRBJ1-1; possibly TRBD1 for D (6 bases). Sequencing was performed on axillary lymph node tissue. The CDR3 here is CASSPRRGDTTEAFF. The CDR3 DNA reads as TGTGCCAGCTCACCTCGCAGGGGAGATACCACTGAAGCTTTCTTT.